The 13 T cell receptor beta chains below come from one sample, sequenced in a study of cytomegalovirus exposure and HLA in healthy donors. Clones were read by immunoSEQ multiplex PCR, and TCRdb kept only the in-frame ones, dropping some. This sample has some 100,000 clones, with roughly nine tenths found just once. Sequencing used PBMCs. These receptors were obtained from a man aged 18 to 35 in good health and CMV-seropositive.

V usage is TRBV7-2 and J usage is TRBJ1-1, with 7 bases matching TRBD1. Germline loops: CDR1 SGHTA, CDR2 FQGNSA. This CDR3 is 15 amino acids long. The V segment lost 5 bases and the J segment 0 bases; nucleotides outside the gene matches: 6. The CDR3, as DNA: TGTGCCAGCAGCCGCCCCGGGACAGTGAACACTGAAGCTTTCTTT. Translating gives CASSRPGTVNTEAFF.

This clone was counted a few times. The V call is TRBV6-1, the J call TRBJ2-2, with 10 nucleotides matching TRBD1. Losses at the gene ends were 4 bases for V and 8 bases for J; bases not matched to a gene: 7. The CDR3 is 15 amino acids. Germline V CDR1 and CDR2: MNHNS, SASEGT. The CDR3 spells CASSAETGGWGELFF. CDR3 DNA: TGTGCCAGCAGTGCCGAGACAGGGGGCTGGGGGGAGCTGTTTTTT.

The chain employs TRBV9 and TRBJ2-2; D unclear. The V end lost 0 bases, the J end lost 2 bases, and 11 bases lay between the germline ends. Germline V gives CDR1 SGDLS, CDR2 YYNGEE. The CDR3 has 16 amino acids. Written as DNA, the CDR3 is TGTGCCAGCAGCGTAGGAGGAAGGAGTAACACCGGGGAGCTGTTTTTT. It specifies CASSVGGRSNTGELFF.

This chain uses TRBV10-3 with TRBJ2-1, with 9 positions matching TRBD2. V lost 3 bases, J lost 2 bases, and 5 bases stayed unmatched. The length of the CDR3 is 16 residues. CDR1 ENHRY and CDR2 SYGVKD come from the germline V gene. As DNA, the CDR3 is TGTGCCATCAGTGAAGGAAGCGGGGGGCCCTACAATGAGCAGTTCTTC. Residues: CAISEGSGGPYNEQFF.

The V gene is TRBV5-6, the J gene TRBJ1-1, with 8 positions matching TRBD1. J was trimmed by 10 bases and V by 4 bases; bases with no gene match: 9. The germline gives CDR1 SGHDT, CDR2 YYEEEE. The CDR3 runs to 13 residues. The CDR3, as DNA: TGTGCCAGCAGCCCGACAGGGGTGATAGGAGCTTTCTTT. It yields the protein CASSPTGVIGAFF. The variable domain in full, completed from reference TRBV5-6 and TRBJ1-1, reads DAGVTQSPTHLIKTRGQQVTLRCSPKSGHDTVSWYQQALGQGPQFIFQYYEEEERQRGNFPDRFSGHQFPNYSSELNVNALLLGDSALYLCASSPTGVIGAFFGQGTRLTVV.

The genes are TRBV6-6 and TRBJ1-4; TRBD1 is a possible D gene (6 bases). CDR1 and CDR2 from the germline V gene are MNHNY and SVGAGI (reference sequence). There are 11 residues in the CDR3. Trimming pared 4 bases from V and 14 bases from J, leaving 11 bases between. CDR3 DNA: TGTGCCAGCAGTTTACAGGGTGGGCTGTTTTTT. Its translation: CASSLQGGLFF.

The V and J genes are TRBV7-2 and TRBJ2-3; 8 bases are shared with TRBD1. Germline trimming cut 6 bases from V and 1 base from J; bases unmatched to any gene: 3. The V gene's germline CDR1 is SGHTA and CDR2 FQGNSA. This CDR3 is 14 amino acids long. The CDR3 here is CASRTTGGTDTQYF. The CDR3 nucleotides read TGTGCCAGCAGGACGACAGGGGGCACAGATACGCAGTATTTT.

The rearrangement links TRBV15 to TRBJ2-3, with D unresolved. CDR1 is LNHNV, CDR2 YYDKDF, per germline (reference sequence). Trimming cost V 0 bases and J 3 bases, with 7 bases left between them. CDR3 length: 14 amino acids. In DNA form, the CDR3 reads TGTGCCACCAGCAGAGAGGCCAGGACAGATACGCAGTATTTT. Its protein is CATSREARTDTQYF. Based on the CDR3 plus reference TRBV15 and TRBJ2-3, the full variable domain is DAMVIQNPRYQVTQFGKPVTLSCSQTLNHNVMYWYQQKSSQAPKLLFHYYDKDFNNEADTPDNFQSRRPNTSFCFLDIRSPGLGDTAMYLCATSREARTDTQYFGPGTRLTVL.

This sequence joins TRBV5-4 and TRBJ2-7; 8 nucleotides align to TRBD1. The CDR3 loop spans 15 amino acids. CDR1 is SGHNT and CDR2 is YYREEE in the germline V gene (reference sequence). The junction had 8 bases not matched to a gene; V was cut back by 4 bases and J by 2 bases. The CDR3 protein is CASSPKTGAAYEQYF. In DNA form, the CDR3 reads TGTGCCAGCAGCCCCAAGACAGGGGCCGCCTACGAGCAGTACTTC.

The chain combines TRBV27 with TRBJ2-1, with 9 bases matching TRBD1. The CDR3 covers 14 residues. Trimming removed 4 bases from V and 5 bases from J; junction bases left unmatched: 3. From germline, CDR1 is MNHEY and CDR2 SMNVEV (reference sequence). The CDR3 DNA reads TGTGCCAGCAGTTCCGGGACAGGGCACAATGAGCAGTTCTTC. This sequence encodes CASSSGTGHNEQFF.

This clone was counted between two and nine times. The rearrangement links TRBV7-2 to TRBJ1-2; D ambiguous. This CDR3 comprises 12 residues. V was cut by 4 bases and J by 4 bases, with 7 bases left in between. Germline CDR1 and CDR2: SGHTA and FQGNSA. This CDR3 reads CASSYGSYGYTF. The CDR3 bases are TGTGCCAGCAGCTACGGTTCCTATGGCTACACCTTC.

V usage is TRBV5-1 and J usage is TRBJ2-1; D is perhaps TRBD2 (5 bases). CDR3 length equals 14 residues. CDR1 is SGHRS, CDR2 YFSETQ, per germline. With 2 bases removed from V and 3 bases from J, the gap between germline ends came to 9 bases. In nucleotides, the CDR3 is TGCGCCAGCAGCTTCGAGGGTATCTACAATGAGCAGTTCTTC. Translated, it gives CASSFEGIYNEQFF.

In nucleotides, the CDR3 is TGTGCCAGTAGTGAGGCCAGGGGATGGGGCAATCAGCCCCAGCATTTT. This gives the protein CASSEARGWGNQPQHF. The V gene is TRBV19, the J gene TRBJ1-5, with D perhaps TRBD1 (6 bases). The germline V gene encodes CDR1 LNHDA and CDR2 SQIVND (reference sequence). This CDR3 comprises 16 residues. Trimming took off 5 bases at V and 2 bases at J, with 16 bases between the two ends.